This TCR beta chain originates from a study of blood T cell repertoires in COVID-19. Whole-study context: Acute-phase and convalescent COVID-19 samples originated in the United States, Italy and Spain. PBMCs, B-cell-depleted T cells, or T cells were the source of the cDNA or gDNA that made up the material.

CDR1 and CDR2 from the germline V gene are SGHVS and FQNEAQ. CDR3 length: 14 amino acids. Trimming took 3 bases from V and 10 from J; bases not matched to a gene: 7. Per the original data handling: Using reference gene primer amplification, nucleated cell counts were estimated. Sequencing used immunoSEQ multiplex PCR; TCRdb keeps in-frame clones, though not all of them. D and trimming were read from the DNA, whereas the V and J calls and clone size are those reported in that table. This sample has under 250,000 clones, with nearly 90% found just once. The sample was peripheral blood. The chain has TRBV7-8 and TRBJ1-5; TRBD1 matches 9 bases. The source of this sequence is a man aged 18 to 30 with active or convalescent COVID-19. The DNA for the CDR3 is TGTGCCAGCAGCTTTCAGGGGGACAGGGAACCCCAGCATTTT. Its protein is CASSFQGDREPQHF. Combining the CDR3 with reference TRBV7-8 and TRBJ1-5 gives the whole variable domain GAGVSQSPRYKVAKRGQDVALRCDPISGHVSLFWYQQALGQGPEFLTYFQNEAQLDKSGLPSDRFFAERPEGSVSTLKIQRTQQEDSAVYLCASSFQGDREPQHFGDGTRLSIL.